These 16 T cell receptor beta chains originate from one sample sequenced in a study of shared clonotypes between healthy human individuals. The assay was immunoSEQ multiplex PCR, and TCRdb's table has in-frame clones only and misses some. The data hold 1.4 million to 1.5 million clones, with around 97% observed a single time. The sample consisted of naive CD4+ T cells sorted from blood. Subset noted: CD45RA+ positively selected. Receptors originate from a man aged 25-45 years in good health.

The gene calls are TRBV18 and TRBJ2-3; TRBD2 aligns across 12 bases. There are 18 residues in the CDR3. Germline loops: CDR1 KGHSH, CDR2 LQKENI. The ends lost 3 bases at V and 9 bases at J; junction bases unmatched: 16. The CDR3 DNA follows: TGTGCCAGCTCACCCACCTTGGGGTCTAGCGGGAGGGCCCGGACGCAGTATTTT. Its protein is CASSPTLGSSGRARTQYF.

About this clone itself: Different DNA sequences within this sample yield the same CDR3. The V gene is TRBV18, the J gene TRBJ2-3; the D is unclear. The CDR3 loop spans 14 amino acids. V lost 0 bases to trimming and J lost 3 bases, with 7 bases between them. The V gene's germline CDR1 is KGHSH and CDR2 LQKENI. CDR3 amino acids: CASSPPVGTDTQYF. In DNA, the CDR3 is TGTGCCAGCTCACCACCGGTCGGAACAGATACGCAGTATTTT.

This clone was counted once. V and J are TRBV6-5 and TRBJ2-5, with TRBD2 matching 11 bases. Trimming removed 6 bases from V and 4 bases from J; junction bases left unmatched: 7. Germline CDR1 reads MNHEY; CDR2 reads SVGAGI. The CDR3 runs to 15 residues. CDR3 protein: CASRRRLAGTETQYF. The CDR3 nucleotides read TGTGCCAGCAGGCGCCGACTAGCGGGAACAGAGACCCAGTACTTC.

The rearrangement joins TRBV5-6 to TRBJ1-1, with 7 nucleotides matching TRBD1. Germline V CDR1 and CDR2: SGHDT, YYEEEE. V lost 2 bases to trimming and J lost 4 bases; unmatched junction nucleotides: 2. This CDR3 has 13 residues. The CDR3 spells CASSFQGGTEAFF. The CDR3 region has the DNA TGTGCCAGCAGCTTCCAGGGGGGCACTGAAGCTTTCTTT.

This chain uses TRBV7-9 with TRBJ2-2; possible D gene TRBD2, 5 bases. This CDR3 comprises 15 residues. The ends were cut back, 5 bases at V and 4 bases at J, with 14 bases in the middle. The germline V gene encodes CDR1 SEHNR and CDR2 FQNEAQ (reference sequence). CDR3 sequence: CASSLPGSFTGELFF. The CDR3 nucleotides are TGTGCCAGCAGCCTACCGGGAAGTTTCACCGGGGAGCTGTTTTTT.

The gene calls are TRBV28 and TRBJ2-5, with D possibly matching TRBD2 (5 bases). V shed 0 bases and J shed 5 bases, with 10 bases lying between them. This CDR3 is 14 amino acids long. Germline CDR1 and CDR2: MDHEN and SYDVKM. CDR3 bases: TGTGCCAGCAGTTTATGGAGGGCACGGGAGACCCAGTACTTC. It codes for CASSLWRARETQYF.

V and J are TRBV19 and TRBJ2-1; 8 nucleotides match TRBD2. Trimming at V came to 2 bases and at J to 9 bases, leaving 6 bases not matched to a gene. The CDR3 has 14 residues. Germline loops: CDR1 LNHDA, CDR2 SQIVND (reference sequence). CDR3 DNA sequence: TGTGCCAGTAGTATACACGGGAGGGCCATTGAGCAGTTCTTC. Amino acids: CASSIHGRAIEQFF.

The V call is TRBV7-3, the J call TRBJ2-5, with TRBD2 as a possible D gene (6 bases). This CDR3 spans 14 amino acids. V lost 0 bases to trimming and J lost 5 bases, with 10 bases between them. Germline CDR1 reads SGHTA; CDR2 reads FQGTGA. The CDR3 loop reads CASSLTGTLETQYF. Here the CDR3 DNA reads TGTGCCAGCAGCTTAACAGGGACTCTGGAGACCCAGTACTTC.

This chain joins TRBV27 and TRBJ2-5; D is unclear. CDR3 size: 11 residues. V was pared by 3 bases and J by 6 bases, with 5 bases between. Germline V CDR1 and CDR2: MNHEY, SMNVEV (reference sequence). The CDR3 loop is CASSFGKTQYF. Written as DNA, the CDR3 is TGTGCCAGCAGTTTTGGGAAGACCCAGTACTTC.

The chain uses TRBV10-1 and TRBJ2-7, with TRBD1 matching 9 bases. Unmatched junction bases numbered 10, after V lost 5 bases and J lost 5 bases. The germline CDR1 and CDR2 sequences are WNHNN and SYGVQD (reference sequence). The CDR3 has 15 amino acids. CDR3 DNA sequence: TGCGCCAGCAGTACGTCCCGGGACAGGGACGACGAGCAGTACTTC. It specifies CASSTSRDRDDEQYF.

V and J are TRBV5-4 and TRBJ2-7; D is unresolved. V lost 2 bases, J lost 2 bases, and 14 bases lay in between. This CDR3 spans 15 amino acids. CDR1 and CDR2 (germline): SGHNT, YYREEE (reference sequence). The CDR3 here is CASSFPGVGPYEQYF. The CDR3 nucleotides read TGTGCCAGCAGCTTTCCTGGAGTCGGGCCCTACGAGCAGTACTTC.

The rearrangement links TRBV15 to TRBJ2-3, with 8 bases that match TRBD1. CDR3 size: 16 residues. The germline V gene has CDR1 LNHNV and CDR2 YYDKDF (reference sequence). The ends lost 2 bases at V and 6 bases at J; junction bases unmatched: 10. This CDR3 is CATSRLPDRVGDTQYF. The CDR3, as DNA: TGTGCCACCAGCAGATTACCGGACAGGGTGGGCGATACGCAGTATTTT.

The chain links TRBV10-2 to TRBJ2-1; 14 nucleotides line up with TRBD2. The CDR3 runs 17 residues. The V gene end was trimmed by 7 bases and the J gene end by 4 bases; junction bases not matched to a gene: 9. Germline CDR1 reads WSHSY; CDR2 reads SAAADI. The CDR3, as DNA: TGCGCCAGCATTCCTCTGGGACTAGCGGGAGTTTACAATGAGCAGTTCTTC. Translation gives CASIPLGLAGVYNEQFF.

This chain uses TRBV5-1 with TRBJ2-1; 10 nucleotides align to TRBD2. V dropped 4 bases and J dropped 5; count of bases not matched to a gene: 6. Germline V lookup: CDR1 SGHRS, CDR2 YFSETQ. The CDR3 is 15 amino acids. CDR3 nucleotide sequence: TGCGCCAGCAGCCTGCTAGCGGGAGTAGACAATGAGCAGTTCTTC. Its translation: CASSLLAGVDNEQFF.

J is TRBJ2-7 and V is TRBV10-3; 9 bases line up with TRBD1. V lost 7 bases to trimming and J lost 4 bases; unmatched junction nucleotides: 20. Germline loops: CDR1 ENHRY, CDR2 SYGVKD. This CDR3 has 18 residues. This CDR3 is CAITKRKAGQGNPYEQYF. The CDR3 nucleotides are TGTGCCATCACCAAAAGAAAGGCTGGACAGGGGAATCCTTACGAGCAGTACTTC.

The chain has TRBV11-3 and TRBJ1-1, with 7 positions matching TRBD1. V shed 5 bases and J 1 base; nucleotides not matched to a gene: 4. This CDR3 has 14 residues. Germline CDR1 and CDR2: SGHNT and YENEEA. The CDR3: CASSKRTGNTEAFF. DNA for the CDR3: TGTGCCAGCAGCAAACGGACAGGGAACACTGAAGCTTTCTTT.